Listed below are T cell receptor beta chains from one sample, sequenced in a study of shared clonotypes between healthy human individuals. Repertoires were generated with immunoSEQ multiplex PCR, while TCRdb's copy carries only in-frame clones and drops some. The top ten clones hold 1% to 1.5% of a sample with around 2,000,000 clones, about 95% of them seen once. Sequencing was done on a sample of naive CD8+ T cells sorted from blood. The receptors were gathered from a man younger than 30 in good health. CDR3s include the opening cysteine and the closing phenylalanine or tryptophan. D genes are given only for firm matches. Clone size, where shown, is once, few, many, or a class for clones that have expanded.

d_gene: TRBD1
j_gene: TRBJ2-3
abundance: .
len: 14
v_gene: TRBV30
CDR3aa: CAWTTGGWADTQYF
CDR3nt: TGTGCCTGGACGACAGGGGGGTGGGCAGATACGCAGTATTTT

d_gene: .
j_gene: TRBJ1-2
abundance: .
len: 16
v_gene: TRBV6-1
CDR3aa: CASSEARGEGLYGYTF
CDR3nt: TGTGCCAGCAGTGAAGCGCGGGGTGAGGGCCTCTATGGCTACACCTTC

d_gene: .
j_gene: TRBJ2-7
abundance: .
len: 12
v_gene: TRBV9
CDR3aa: CASSLSGPEQYF
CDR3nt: TGTGCCAGCAGCCTCAGCGGCCCAGAGCAGTACTTC

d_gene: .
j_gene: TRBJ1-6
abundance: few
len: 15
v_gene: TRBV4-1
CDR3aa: CASSQVEAQGTPLHF
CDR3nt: TGCGCCAGCAGCCAAGTAGAGGCCCAAGGGACACCCCTCCACTTT

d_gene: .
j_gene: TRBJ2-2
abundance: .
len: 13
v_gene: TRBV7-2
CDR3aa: CASSWASGGELFF
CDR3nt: TGTGCCAGCAGCTGGGCATCGGGCGGGGAGCTGTTTTTT

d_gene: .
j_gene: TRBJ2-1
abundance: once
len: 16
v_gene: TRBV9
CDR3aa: CASSPQTASSYNEQFF
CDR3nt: TGTGCCAGCAGCCCTCAGACTGCGAGCTCCTACAATGAGCAGTTCTTC

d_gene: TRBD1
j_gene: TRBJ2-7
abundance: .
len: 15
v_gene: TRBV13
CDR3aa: CASSLAGGGSYEQYF
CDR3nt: TGTGCCAGCAGCTTAGCAGGGGGTGGCTCCTACGAGCAGTACTTC

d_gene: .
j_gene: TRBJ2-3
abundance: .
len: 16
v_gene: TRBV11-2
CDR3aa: CASSPDSGPHRDTQYF
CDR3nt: TGTGCCAGCAGCCCAGATTCGGGCCCCCACAGAGATACGCAGTATTTT

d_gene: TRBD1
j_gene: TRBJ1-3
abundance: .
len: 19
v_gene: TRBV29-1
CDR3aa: CSAVTGTGGMRGVGNTIYF
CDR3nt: TGCAGCGCTGTAACCGGGACAGGGGGCATGAGAGGTGTTGGAAACACCATATATTTT

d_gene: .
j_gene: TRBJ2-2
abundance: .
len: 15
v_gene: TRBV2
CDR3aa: CASSHPGRNTGELFF
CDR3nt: TGTGCCAGCAGCCATCCCGGGAGAAATACCGGGGAGCTGTTTTTT

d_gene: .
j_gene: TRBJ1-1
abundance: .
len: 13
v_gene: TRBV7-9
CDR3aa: CASSSWGGLEAFF
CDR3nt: TGTGCCAGCAGCTCCTGGGGGGGACTTGAAGCTTTCTTT

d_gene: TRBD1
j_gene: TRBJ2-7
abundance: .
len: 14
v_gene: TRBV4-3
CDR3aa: CASSQRTGVYEQYF
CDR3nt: TGCGCCAGCAGCCAACGGACAGGGGTATACGAGCAGTACTTC

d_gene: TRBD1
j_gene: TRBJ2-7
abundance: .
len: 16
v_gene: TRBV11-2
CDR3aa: CASSLGPGQVGYEQYF
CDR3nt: TGTGCCAGCAGCTTAGGGCCGGGACAGGTGGGGTACGAGCAGTACTTC

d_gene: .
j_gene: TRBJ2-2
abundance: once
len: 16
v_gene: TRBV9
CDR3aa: CASSPRGGDHTGELFF
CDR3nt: TGTGCCAGCAGCCCTAGGGGGGGAGACCACACCGGGGAGCTGTTTTTT

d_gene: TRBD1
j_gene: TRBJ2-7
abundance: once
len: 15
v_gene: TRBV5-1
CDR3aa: CASRTTGTGGYEQYF
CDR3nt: TGCGCCAGCAGAACGACCGGGACAGGGGGTTACGAGCAGTACTTC

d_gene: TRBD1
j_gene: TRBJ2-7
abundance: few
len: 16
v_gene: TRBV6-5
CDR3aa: CASSYSAGQGLYEQYF
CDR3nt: TGTGCCAGCAGTTACTCCGCGGGACAGGGTTTGTACGAGCAGTACTTC

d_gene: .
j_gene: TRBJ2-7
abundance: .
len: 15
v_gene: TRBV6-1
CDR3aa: CASSEVETEPYEQYF
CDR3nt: TGTGCCAGCAGTGAAGTCGAGACGGAACCCTACGAGCAGTACTTC